Shown below are 29 T cell receptor beta chains from a single sample sequenced in a study of a mutant IDH1 vaccine in newly diagnosed glioma. Antigen specificity for these receptors is unknown. TCRdb's table, derived via immunoSEQ multiplex PCR, lists solely in-frame clones and lacks some. The sample records roughly 48,000 clones, 91% being singletons. Time point given: week 11, during vaccination. Doses consisted of 300 ug of mutant IDH1 20-mer peptide each, paired with topical imiquimod. This specimen consisted of PBMCs, obtained from a glioma patient whose treatment included an IDH1 peptide vaccine. These receptors came from a man between 45 and 60 years old with glioma.

V and J are TRBV30 and TRBJ2-1; TRBD2 agrees at 7 bases. Unmatched junction bases numbered 4, after V lost 1 base and J lost 7 bases. Germline CDR1 and CDR2: GTSNPN and SVGIG (reference sequence). There are 13 residues in the CDR3. The CDR3 here is CAWSGMGGNEQFF. The CDR3 coding sequence is TGTGCCTGGAGTGGTATGGGGGGGAATGAGCAGTTCTTC.

This chain joins TRBV5-4 and TRBJ1-2, with D maybe TRBD1 (5 bases). V was trimmed by 0 bases and J by 8 bases, leaving 20 bases between them. This CDR3 comprises 16 residues. The V gene's germline CDR1 is SGHNT and CDR2 YYREEE (reference sequence). The CDR3 nucleotides read TGTGCCAGCAGCTTGGCAGGGCAGGGTTCATTCTCCGGCTACACCTTC. Protein product: CASSLAGQGSFSGYTF.

The chain carries TRBV13 and TRBJ2-5; 8 bases fit TRBD2. V dropped 6 bases and J dropped 2; count of bases not matched to a gene: 5. The CDR3 consists of 14 residues. The germline V gene encodes CDR1 PRHDT and CDR2 FYEKMQ (reference sequence). DNA of the CDR3: TGTGCCAGCAGGCGTAGCGGGGAGCAAGAGACCCAGTACTTC. Amino acids: CASRRSGEQETQYF.

CDR3 nucleotides: TGTGCCAGCGAGTCGGAGACCCAGTACTTC. This translates into CASESETQYF. This chain connects TRBV2 to TRBJ2-5; no firm D call. Germline CDR1 SNHLY, CDR2 FYNNEI. CDR3 size: 10 residues. V was shortened by 8 bases and J by 5 bases, with 6 bases between the two germline ends.

This chain links TRBV30 with TRBJ2-1, with TRBD2 matching 7 bases. CDR1 and CDR2 (germline): GTSNPN, SVGIG (reference sequence). The V gene end was trimmed by 1 base and the J gene end by 6 bases; junction bases not matched to a gene: 6. The CDR3 contains 14 residues. In DNA, the CDR3 is TGTGCCTGGAGTGCGAGTGGGGGGGGCAATGAGCAGTTCTTC. Translation gives CAWSASGGGNEQFF.

The J gene is TRBJ1-5, the V gene TRBV7-2; D might be TRBD1 (5 bases). CDR1 and CDR2 from the germline V gene are SGHTA and FQGNSA. The CDR3 covers 14 residues. Trimming cost V 6 bases and J 3 bases, with 12 bases left between them. As DNA, the CDR3 is TGTGCCAGCAGAGCTCAGGGCACCAATCAGCCCCAGCATTTT. Translated: CASRAQGTNQPQHF. The full variable domain, rest sourced from reference TRBV7-2 and TRBJ1-5, is GAGVSQSPSNKVTEKGKDVELRCDPISGHTALYWYRQSLGQGLEFLIYFQGNSAPDKSGLPSDRFSAERTGGSVSTLTIQRTQQEDSAVYLCASRAQGTNQPQHFGDGTRLSIL.

The V gene is TRBV7-9, the J gene TRBJ1-1, with D possibly matching TRBD1 (5 bases). CDR1 is SEHNR and CDR2 is FQNEAQ in the germline V gene (reference sequence). The CDR3 sequence is 14 residues long. V shed 1 base and J shed 2 bases, with 8 bases lying between them. The CDR3 sequence: CASSLGGANTEAFF. The CDR3 coding sequence is TGTGCCAGCAGCTTAGGCGGGGCCAACACTGAAGCTTTCTTT.

This clone showed up just once. V and J are TRBV29-1 and TRBJ1-1; D is undetermined. V lost 5 bases, J lost 1 base, and 5 bases lay in between. The CDR3 spans 11 residues. Germline CDR1 SQVTM, CDR2 ANQGSEA. CDR3 protein: CSVIRNTEAFF. The DNA of the CDR3 is TGCAGCGTTATTAGGAACACTGAAGCTTTCTTT.

The gene calls are TRBV18 and TRBJ2-2, with TRBD2 matching 7 bases. Trimming took 5 bases from V and 4 from J; bases not matched to a gene: 4. This CDR3 spans 14 amino acids. The germline gives CDR1 KGHSH, CDR2 LQKENI. The CDR3 sequence: CASSELATTGELFF. The DNA of the CDR3 is TGTGCCAGCTCAGAACTAGCGACCACCGGGGAGCTGTTTTTT.

V usage is TRBV11-2 and J usage is TRBJ2-5; D is undetermined. Trimming pared 5 bases from V and 5 bases from J, leaving 9 bases between. This CDR3 is 12 amino acids long. From germline, CDR1 is SGHAT and CDR2 FQNNGV. CDR3 in DNA: TGTGCCAGCAGCCCGCTAGGGGAGACCCAGTACTTC. Amino acid sequence: CASSPLGETQYF. The full variable domain, completed using reference TRBV11-2 and TRBJ2-5, is EAGVAQSPRYKIIEKRQSVAFWCNPISGHATLYWYQQILGQGPKLLIQFQNNGVVDDSQLPKDRFSAERLKGVDSTLKIQPAKLEDSAVYLCASSPLGETQYFGPGTRLLVL.

This sequence joins TRBV14 and TRBJ1-6, with TRBD1 matching 9 bases. CDR1 is SGHDN, CDR2 FVKESK, per germline. This CDR3 spans 14 amino acids. Trimming cost V 2 bases and J 10 bases; bases outside gene matches: 3. The CDR3 loop is CASSQMDRGSPLHF. The CDR3 coding sequence is TGTGCCAGCAGCCAAATGGACAGGGGCTCACCCCTCCACTTT.

The CDR3 sequence is CASSIGGGGSDTQYF. The CDR3 region has the DNA TGTGCCAGTAGTATAGGCGGGGGAGGTTCAGATACGCAGTATTTT. This chain uses TRBV19 with TRBJ2-3; 7 nucleotides line up with TRBD2. The CDR3 runs to 15 residues. Germline V lookup: CDR1 LNHDA, CDR2 SQIVND (reference sequence). With V trimmed by 1 base and J by 4 bases, 5 bases remained unmatched.

The V gene is TRBV30, the J gene TRBJ1-2; D is unclear. Trimming cost V 4 bases and J 2 bases, with 14 bases left between them. The length of the CDR3 is 14 residues. Germline loops: CDR1 GTSNPN, CDR2 SVGIG (reference sequence). The DNA for the CDR3 is TGTGCCTGGACCAAGGTGGGCTTGAACTATGGCTACACCTTC. Translated, it gives CAWTKVGLNYGYTF.

The rearrangement links TRBV15 to TRBJ2-1, with D unresolved. CDR1 is LNHNV and CDR2 is YYDKDF in the germline V gene (reference sequence). The V and J ends lost 3 bases and 9 bases respectively, with 12 bases between them. The CDR3 consists of 13 residues. This chain's CDR3 is CATSRGSGGEQFF. The CDR3 DNA is TGTGCCACCAGCAGGGGTTCGGGTGGTGAGCAGTTCTTC. The full variable domain, its missing parts supplied by reference TRBV15 and TRBJ2-1, is DAMVIQNPRYQVTQFGKPVTLSCSQTLNHNVMYWYQQKSSQAPKLLFHYYDKDFNNEADTPDNFQSRRPNTSFCFLDIRSPGLGDTAMYLCATSRGSGGEQFFGPGTRLTVL.

The V gene is TRBV6-1, the J gene TRBJ2-1, with TRBD2 identical over 10 bases. The CDR3 contains 15 residues. CDR1 and CDR2 (germline): MNHNS, SASEGT. V dropped 2 bases and J dropped 3; count of bases not matched to a gene: 1. CDR3: CASSELAGDYNEQFF. CDR3 DNA sequence: TGTGCCAGCAGTGAACTAGCGGGAGACTACAATGAGCAGTTCTTC.

The rearrangement links TRBV10-1 to TRBJ1-5; perhaps TRBD1 as D (5 bases). The germline V and J ends were trimmed by 2 bases and 1 base, with 12 bases remaining between them. Looked up from germline, CDR1 is WNHNN and CDR2 is SYGVQD (reference sequence). The CDR3 has 16 amino acids. DNA of the CDR3: TGCGCCAGCAGTGAGGTTTGGGGGTCGAGCAATCAGCCCCAGCATTTT. Encoded protein: CASSEVWGSSNQPQHF.

The chain links TRBV19 to TRBJ1-2; D is unclear. Per germline, CDR1 LNHDA and CDR2 SQIVND (reference sequence). The CDR3 runs to 15 residues. V shed 8 bases and J shed 2 bases, with 18 bases lying between them. In DNA, the CDR3 is TGTGCCAGTCTTACCGCCTCTGGGGTGAACTATGGCTACACCTTC. Translating gives CASLTASGVNYGYTF.

This rearrangement joins TRBV9 to TRBJ2-7; a possible D gene is TRBD2 (6 bases). Trimming shortened V by 0 bases and J by 2 bases, and 12 bases separated the two germline ends. The CDR3 length is 15 residues. The germline gives CDR1 SGDLS, CDR2 YYNGEE. DNA of the CDR3: TGTGCCAGCAGCGTAGATGGGACTGCCGCCTACGAGCAGTACTTC. This sequence encodes CASSVDGTAAYEQYF.

V gene TRBV5-1 combines with J gene TRBJ2-7; 8 bases are a match to TRBD1. Losses at the gene ends were 0 bases for V and 2 bases for J; bases not matched to a gene: 4. The CDR3 length is 15 residues. CDR1 SGHRS and CDR2 YFSETQ come from the germline V gene. CDR3 region: CASSLGDRGPYEQYF. The CDR3 bases are TGCGCCAGCAGCTTGGGAGACAGGGGACCCTACGAGCAGTACTTC.

The chain combines TRBV19 with TRBJ1-1; 7 bases fit TRBD1. The CDR3 consists of 14 residues. V was pared by 1 base and J by 4 bases, with 3 bases of the junction left unmatched. Per germline, CDR1 LNHDA and CDR2 SQIVND (reference sequence). The CDR3 bases are TGTGCCAGTAGTATAGGAGGGGGCCCCACTGAAGCTTTCTTT. It specifies CASSIGGGPTEAFF. The full variable domain, rest sourced from reference TRBV19 and TRBJ1-1, is DGGITQSPKYLFRKEGQNVTLSCEQNLNHDAMYWYRQDPGQGLRLIYYSQIVNDFQKGDIAEGYSVSREKKESFPLTVTSAQKNPTAFYLCASSIGGGPTEAFFGQGTRLTVV.

This chain links TRBV14 with TRBJ2-7, with 11 bases matching TRBD1. The V gene end was trimmed by 4 bases and the J gene end by 2 bases; junction bases not matched to a gene: 4. Germline lookup yields CDR1 SGHDN and CDR2 FVKESK. The CDR3 sequence is 15 residues long. The CDR3 loop reads CASSLQGQGAYEQYF. In nucleotides, the CDR3 is TGTGCCAGCAGCCTCCAGGGACAGGGGGCCTACGAGCAGTACTTC.

This clone came up a few times. The rearrangement links TRBV19 to TRBJ2-2, with D perhaps matching TRBD2 (6 bases). CDR3 length: 16 amino acids. The V end was cut by 4 bases, the J end by 5 bases, with 17 bases between. In germline, CDR1 is LNHDA, CDR2 SQIVND (reference sequence). The CDR3 loop reads CASSNPPLAGTGELFF. DNA of the CDR3: TGTGCCAGTAGTAACCCCCCCCTCGCGGGGACCGGGGAGCTGTTTTTT.

The rearrangement joins TRBV19 to TRBJ1-5, with 9 bases lining up with TRBD1. V trimming: 8 bases; J trimming: 6 bases; junction bases outside the gene matches: 8. Per germline, CDR1 LNHDA and CDR2 SQIVND (reference sequence). The CDR3 totals 14 residues. CDR3 nucleotides: TGTGCCAGTTACGACAGGGGGGAGGCTCAGCCCCAGCATTTT. Translated, it gives CASYDRGEAQPQHF.

The chain joins TRBV5-1 to TRBJ2-6, with 7 bases matching TRBD1. J gave up 0 bases and V 3 bases, and 3 bases lay outside the gene matches. The CDR3 has 16 amino acids. CDR1 SGHRS and CDR2 YFSETQ come from the germline V gene. CDR3 bases: TGCGCCAGCAGCTCGGGACAGAACTCTGGGGCCAACGTCCTGACTTTC. Translated: CASSSGQNSGANVLTF. The whole variable domain, filled in from reference TRBV5-1 and TRBJ2-6, reads KAGVTQTPRYLIKTRGQQVTLSCSPISGHRSVSWYQQTPGQGLQFLFEYFSETQRNKGNFPGRFSGRQFSNSRSEMNVSTLELGDSALYLCASSSGQNSGANVLTFGAGSRLTVL.

The gene calls are TRBV7-2 and TRBJ2-2; D tentatively reads TRBD1 or TRBD2 (6 bases each). Germline V lookup: CDR1 SGHTA, CDR2 FQGNSA. The CDR3 runs to 14 residues. V lost 4 bases and J 5 bases, leaving 11 bases between the germline ends. CDR3 DNA: TGTGCCAGCAGCTCGGGGGCAGGAACCGGGGAGCTGTTTTTT. Protein sequence: CASSSGAGTGELFF. The variable domain in full, with the rest retrieved from reference TRBV7-2 and TRBJ2-2, is GAGVSQSPSNKVTEKGKDVELRCDPISGHTALYWYRQSLGQGLEFLIYFQGNSAPDKSGLPSDRFSAERTGGSVSTLTIQRTQQEDSAVYLCASSSGAGTGELFFGEGSRLTVL.

The V and J genes are TRBV11-2 and TRBJ1-5; 8 bases fit TRBD1. With V trimmed by 6 bases and J by 7 bases, 8 bases remained unmatched. This CDR3 is built from 14 residues. Germline V gene lookup returns CDR1 SGHAT and CDR2 FQNNGV. The CDR3 sequence: CASSQTGGRQPQHF. CDR3 nucleotide sequence: TGTGCCAGCAGTCAAACAGGGGGTAGACAGCCCCAGCATTTT.

The chain links TRBV7-6 to TRBJ1-1, with TRBD1 as a possible D gene (5 bases). This CDR3 contains 12 residues. The germline V gene has CDR1 SGHVS and CDR2 FNYEAQ. Trimming left V 6 bases short and J 6 bases short, with 11 bases between. CDR3 sequence: CASSPGGPEAFF. The CDR3 bases are TGTGCCAGCAGTCCCGGGGGTCCTGAAGCTTTCTTT.

The rearrangement uses TRBV10-2 and TRBJ2-5; D might be TRBD2 (5 bases). This CDR3 comprises 15 residues. Trimming stripped 6 bases from V and 2 bases from J, with 16 bases between. Germline V gene lookup returns CDR1 WSHSY and CDR2 SAAADI. The CDR3, as DNA: TGCGCCAGCAGCTCTCGGCGGGCGGAGCAAGAGACCCAGTACTTC. Translated, it gives CASSSRRAEQETQYF.

The CDR3 DNA reads as TGTGCCAGTAGTATCATGGGGGAACGCACCGGGGAGCTGTTTTTT. It encodes CASSIMGERTGELFF. The chain carries TRBV19 and TRBJ2-2; D is perhaps TRBD1 or TRBD2 (5 bases each). Trimming stripped 3 bases from V and 4 bases from J, with 12 bases between. Germline values: CDR1 LNHDA, CDR2 SQIVND (reference sequence). The CDR3 consists of 15 residues.